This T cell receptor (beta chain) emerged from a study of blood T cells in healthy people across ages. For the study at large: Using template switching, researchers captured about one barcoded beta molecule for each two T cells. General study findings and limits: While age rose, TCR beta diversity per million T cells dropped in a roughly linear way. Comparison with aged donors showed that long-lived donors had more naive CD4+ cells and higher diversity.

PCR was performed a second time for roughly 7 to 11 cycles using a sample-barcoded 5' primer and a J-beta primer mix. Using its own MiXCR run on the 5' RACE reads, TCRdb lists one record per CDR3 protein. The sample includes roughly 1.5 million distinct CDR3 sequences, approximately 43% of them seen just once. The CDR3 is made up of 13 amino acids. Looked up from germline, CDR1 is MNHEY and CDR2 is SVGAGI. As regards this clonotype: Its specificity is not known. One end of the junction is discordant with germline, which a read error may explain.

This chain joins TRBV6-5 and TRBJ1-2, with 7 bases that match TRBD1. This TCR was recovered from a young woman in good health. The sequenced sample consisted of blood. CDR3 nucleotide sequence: TGTGCCAGCAGTGACTCCGACAGGGCGGGCTACACCTTC. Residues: CASSDSDRAGYTF.